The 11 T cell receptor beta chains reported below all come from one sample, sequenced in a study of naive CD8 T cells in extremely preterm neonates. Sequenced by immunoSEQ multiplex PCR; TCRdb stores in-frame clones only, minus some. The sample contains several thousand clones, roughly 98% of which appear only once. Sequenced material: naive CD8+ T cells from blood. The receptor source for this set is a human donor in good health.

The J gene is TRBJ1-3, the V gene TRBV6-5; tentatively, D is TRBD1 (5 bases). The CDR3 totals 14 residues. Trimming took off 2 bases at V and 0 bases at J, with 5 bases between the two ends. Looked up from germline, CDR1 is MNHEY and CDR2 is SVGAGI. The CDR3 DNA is TGTGCCAGCAGTTACCAGGGCTCTGGAAACACCATATATTTT. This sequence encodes CASSYQGSGNTIYF.

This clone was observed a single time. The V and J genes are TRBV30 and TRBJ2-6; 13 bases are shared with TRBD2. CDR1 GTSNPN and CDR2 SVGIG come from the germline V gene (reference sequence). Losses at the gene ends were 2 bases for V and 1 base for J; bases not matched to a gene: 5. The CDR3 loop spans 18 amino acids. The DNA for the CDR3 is TGTGCCTGGAGTTTAGGACTAGCGGGAGTGTCTGGGGCCAACGTCCTGACTTTC. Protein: CAWSLGLAGVSGANVLTF.

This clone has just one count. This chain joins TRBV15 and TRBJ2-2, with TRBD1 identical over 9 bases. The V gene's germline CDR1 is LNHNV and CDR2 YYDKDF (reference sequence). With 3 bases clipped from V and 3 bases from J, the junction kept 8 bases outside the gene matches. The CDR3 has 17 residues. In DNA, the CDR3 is TGTGCCACCAGCAGTGAGGAACAGGGGGCTCACACCGGGGAGCTGTTTTTT. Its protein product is CATSSEEQGAHTGELFF. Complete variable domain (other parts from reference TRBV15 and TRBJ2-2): DAMVIQNPRYQVTQFGKPVTLSCSQTLNHNVMYWYQQKSSQAPKLLFHYYDKDFNNEADTPDNFQSRRPNTSFCFLDIRSPGLGDTAMYLCATSSEEQGAHTGELFFGEGSRLTVL.

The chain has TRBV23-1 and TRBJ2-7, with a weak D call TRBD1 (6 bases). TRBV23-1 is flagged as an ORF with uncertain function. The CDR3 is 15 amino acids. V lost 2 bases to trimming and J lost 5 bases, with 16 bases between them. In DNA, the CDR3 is TGCGCCAGCAGTCAACCCAGGGGAGACTATCACGAGCAGTACGTC. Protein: CASSQPRGDYHEQYV.

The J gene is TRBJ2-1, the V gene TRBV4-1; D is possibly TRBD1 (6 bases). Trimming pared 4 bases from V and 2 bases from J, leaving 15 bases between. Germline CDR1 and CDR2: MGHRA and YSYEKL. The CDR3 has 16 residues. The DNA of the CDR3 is TGCGCCAGCAGCCGGCACAGGGAGAGGGCCTACAATGAGCAGTTCTTC. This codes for CASSRHRERAYNEQFF.

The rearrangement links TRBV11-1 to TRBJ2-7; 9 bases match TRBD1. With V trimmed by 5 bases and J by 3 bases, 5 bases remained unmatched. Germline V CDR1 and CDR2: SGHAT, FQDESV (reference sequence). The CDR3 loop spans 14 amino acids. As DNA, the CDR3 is TGTGCCAGCAGCCCCCGGGACAGGGACTACGAGCAGTACTTC. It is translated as CASSPRDRDYEQYF.

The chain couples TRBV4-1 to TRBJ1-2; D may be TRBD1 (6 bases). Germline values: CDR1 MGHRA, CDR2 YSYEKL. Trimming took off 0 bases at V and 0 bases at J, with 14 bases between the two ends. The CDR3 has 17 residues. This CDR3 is CASSQDIQGSPNYGYTF. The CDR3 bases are TGCGCCAGCAGCCAAGATATACAGGGCTCACCTAACTATGGCTACACCTTC.

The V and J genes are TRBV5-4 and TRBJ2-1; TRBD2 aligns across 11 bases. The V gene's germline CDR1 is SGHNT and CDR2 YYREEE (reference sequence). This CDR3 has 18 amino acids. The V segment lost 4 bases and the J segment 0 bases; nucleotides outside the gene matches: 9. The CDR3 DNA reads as TGTGCCAGCAGCGTGGGACTAGCGGCCCCGAGCTCCTACAATGAGCAGTTCTTC. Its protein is CASSVGLAAPSSYNEQFF.

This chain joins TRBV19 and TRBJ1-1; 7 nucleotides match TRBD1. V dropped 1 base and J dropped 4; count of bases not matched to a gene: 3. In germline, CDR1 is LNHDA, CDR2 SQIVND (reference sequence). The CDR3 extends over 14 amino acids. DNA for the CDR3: TGTGCCAGTAGTATAGCGACAGGGCCCACTGAAGCTTTCTTT. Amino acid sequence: CASSIATGPTEAFF.

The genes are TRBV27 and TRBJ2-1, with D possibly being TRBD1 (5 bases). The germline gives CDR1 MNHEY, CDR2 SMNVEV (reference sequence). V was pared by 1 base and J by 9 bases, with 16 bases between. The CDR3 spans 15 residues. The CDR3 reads CASSLLRSQGGEQFF. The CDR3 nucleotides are TGTGCCAGCAGTTTATTGAGGTCGCAGGGTGGTGAGCAGTTCTTC.

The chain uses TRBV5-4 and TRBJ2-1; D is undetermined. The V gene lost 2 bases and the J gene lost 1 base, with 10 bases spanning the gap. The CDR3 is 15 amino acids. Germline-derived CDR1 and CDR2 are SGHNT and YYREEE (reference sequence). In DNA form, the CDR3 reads TGTGCCAGCAGCTTCGTACTGAAATCCTACAATGAGCAGTTCTTC. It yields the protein CASSFVLKSYNEQFF.